Reported below is one T cell receptor (beta chain). Its antigen is unidentified. Profiled with immunoSEQ multiplex PCR; TCRdb holds only in-frame clones, not every one. Of about 1 million clones in the sample, roughly 70% were seen once. The record originates from a study of shared clonotypes between healthy human individuals. The V gene end was trimmed by 6 bases and the J gene end by 0 bases; junction bases not matched to a gene: 6. CDR1 is LNHDA, CDR2 SQIVND, per germline (reference sequence). The CDR3 runs to 15 residues. Study-wide findings and caveats: Relative to their counterparts shared across all four donors, non-shared clonotypes exhibited diminished generation probabilities. What limited the represented genetic and exposure-history diversity was the small number of donors. Around 4.9% of naive CD4 clonotypes were shared across four donors.

Participating donors were healthy, HIV-negative adults free of recent acute infections or vaccinations. This receptor was identified in a man aged 18 to 29 in good health. Sequencing used memory CD4+ T cells sorted from blood. Sample subset: CD45RA-negative fraction. This chain links TRBV19 with TRBJ2-3, with 7 bases that match TRBD2. The CDR3 loop is CASRSSGASTDTQYF. In DNA form, the CDR3 reads TGTGCCAGTAGGTCCAGCGGGGCGAGCACAGATACGCAGTATTTT.